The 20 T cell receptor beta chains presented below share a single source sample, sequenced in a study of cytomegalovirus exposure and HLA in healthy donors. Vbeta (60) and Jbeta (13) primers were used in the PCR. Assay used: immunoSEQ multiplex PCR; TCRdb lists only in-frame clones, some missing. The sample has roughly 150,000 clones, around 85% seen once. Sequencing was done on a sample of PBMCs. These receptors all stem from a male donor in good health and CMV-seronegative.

CDR3 in DNA: TGTGCCAGCAGCTTGGGGCCGGACAGCTATGGCTACACCTTC. It specifies CASSLGPDSYGYTF. J is TRBJ1-2 and V is TRBV5-6, with D possibly TRBD1 on 6 matching bases. Germline CDR1 SGHDT, CDR2 YYEEEE. The CDR3 contains 14 residues. V was pared by 0 bases and J by 4 bases, with 10 bases between.

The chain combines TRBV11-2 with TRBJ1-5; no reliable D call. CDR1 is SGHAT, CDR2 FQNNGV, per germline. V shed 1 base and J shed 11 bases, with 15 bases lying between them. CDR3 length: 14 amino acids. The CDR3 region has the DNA TGTGCCAGCAGCTTAGGCGGAAACACCCCAGCCCAGCATTTT. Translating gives CASSLGGNTPAQHF.

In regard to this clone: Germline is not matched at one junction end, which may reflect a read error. Here the CDR3 reads CAISESKDRPEVF. The DNA of the CDR3 is TGTGCCATCAGTGAGTCGAAGGACAGGCCGGAGGTCTTC. The J gene is TRBJ2-1, the V gene TRBV10-3, with TRBD1 matching 7 bases. Germline V gene sequence: CDR1 ENHRY, CDR2 SYGVKD. The CDR3 covers 13 residues.

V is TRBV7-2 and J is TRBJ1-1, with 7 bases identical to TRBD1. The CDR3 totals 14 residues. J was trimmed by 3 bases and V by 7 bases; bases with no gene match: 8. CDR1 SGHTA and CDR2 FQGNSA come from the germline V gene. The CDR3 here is CASILSRGDTEAFF. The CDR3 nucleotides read TGTGCCAGCATCCTCTCCAGGGGGGACACTGAAGCTTTCTTT.

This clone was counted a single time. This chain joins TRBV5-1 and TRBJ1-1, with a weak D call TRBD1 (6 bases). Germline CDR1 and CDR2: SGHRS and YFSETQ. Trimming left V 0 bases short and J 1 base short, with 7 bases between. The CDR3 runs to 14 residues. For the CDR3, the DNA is TGCGCCAGCAGCTTGGGGACAGCGAACACTGAAGCTTTCTTT. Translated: CASSLGTANTEAFF.

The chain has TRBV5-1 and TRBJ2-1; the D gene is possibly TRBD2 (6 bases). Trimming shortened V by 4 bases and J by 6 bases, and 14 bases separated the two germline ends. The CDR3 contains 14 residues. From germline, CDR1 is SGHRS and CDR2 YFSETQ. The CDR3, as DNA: TGCGCCAGCAGCCCGGGAGTCCTGATCAATGAGCAGTTCTTC. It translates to CASSPGVLINEQFF.

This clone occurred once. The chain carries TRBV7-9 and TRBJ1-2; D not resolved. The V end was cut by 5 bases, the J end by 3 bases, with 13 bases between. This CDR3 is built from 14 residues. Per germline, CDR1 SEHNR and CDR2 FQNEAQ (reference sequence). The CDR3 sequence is CASSMTDGDYGYTF. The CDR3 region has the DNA TGTGCCAGCAGCATGACGGACGGGGACTATGGCTACACCTTC.

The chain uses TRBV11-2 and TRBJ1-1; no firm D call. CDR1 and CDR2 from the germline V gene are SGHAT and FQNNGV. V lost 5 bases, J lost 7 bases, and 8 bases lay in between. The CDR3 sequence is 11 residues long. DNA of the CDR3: TGTGCCAGCAGCGGTACATTTGAAGCTTTCTTT. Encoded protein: CASSGTFEAFF.

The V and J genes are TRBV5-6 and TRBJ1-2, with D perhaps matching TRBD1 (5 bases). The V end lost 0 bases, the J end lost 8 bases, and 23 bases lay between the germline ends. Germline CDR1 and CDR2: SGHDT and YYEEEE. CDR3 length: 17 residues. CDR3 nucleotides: TGTGCCAGCAGCTTGGGACAGATTCTTGCCCCCAGTTCCGGCTACACCTTC. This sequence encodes CASSLGQILAPSSGYTF.

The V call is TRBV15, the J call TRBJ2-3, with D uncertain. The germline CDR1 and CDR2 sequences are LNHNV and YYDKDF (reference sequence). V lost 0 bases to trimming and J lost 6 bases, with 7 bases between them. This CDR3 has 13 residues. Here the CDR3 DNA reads TGTGCCACCAGCAGAGATATATCGGATACGCAGTATTTT. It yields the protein CATSRDISDTQYF.

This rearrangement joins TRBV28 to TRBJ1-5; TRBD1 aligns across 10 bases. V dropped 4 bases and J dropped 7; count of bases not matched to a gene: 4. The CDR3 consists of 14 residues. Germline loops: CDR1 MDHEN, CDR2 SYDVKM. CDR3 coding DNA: TGTGCCAGCAGTTCGACAGGGGGCGAGCAGCCCCAGCATTTT. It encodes CASSSTGGEQPQHF.

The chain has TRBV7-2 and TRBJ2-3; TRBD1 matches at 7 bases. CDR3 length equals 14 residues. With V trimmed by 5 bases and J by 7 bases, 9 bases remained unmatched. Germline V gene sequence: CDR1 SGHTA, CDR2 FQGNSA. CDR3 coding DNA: TGTGCCAGCAGCAAGCAGGGGACAGATAATACGCAGTATTTT. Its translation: CASSKQGTDNTQYF.

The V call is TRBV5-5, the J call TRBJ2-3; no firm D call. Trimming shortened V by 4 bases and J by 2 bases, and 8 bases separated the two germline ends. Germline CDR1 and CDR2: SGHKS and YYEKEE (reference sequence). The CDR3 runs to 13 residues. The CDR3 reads CASSRQNTDTQYF. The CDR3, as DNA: TGTGCCAGCAGCAGACAAAACACAGATACGCAGTATTTT.

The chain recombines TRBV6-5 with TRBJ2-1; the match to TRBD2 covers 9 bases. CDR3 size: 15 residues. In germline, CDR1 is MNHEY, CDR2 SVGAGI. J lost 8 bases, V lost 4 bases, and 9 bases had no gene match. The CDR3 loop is CASSWNSGGLDEQFF. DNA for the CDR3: TGTGCCAGCAGTTGGAATAGCGGGGGTTTGGATGAGCAGTTCTTC.

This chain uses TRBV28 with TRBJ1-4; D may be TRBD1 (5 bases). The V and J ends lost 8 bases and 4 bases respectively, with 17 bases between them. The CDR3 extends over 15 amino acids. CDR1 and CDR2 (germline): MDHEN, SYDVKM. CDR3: CASHPLAGHNEKLFF. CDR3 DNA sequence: TGTGCCAGCCACCCCCTGGCAGGGCATAATGAAAAACTGTTTTTT.

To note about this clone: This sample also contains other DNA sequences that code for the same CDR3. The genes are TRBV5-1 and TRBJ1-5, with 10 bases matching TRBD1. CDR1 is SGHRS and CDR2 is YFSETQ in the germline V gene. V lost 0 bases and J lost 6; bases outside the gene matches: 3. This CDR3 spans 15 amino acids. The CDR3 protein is CASSLGQGAGQPQHF. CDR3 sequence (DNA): TGCGCCAGCAGCTTGGGACAGGGGGCCGGTCAGCCCCAGCATTTT.

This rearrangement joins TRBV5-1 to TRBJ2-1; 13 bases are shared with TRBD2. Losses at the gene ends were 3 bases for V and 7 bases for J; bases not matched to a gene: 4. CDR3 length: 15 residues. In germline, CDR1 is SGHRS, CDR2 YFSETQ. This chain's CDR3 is CASSWGLAGRNEQFF. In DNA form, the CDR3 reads TGCGCCAGCAGCTGGGGACTAGCGGGGAGGAATGAGCAGTTCTTC.

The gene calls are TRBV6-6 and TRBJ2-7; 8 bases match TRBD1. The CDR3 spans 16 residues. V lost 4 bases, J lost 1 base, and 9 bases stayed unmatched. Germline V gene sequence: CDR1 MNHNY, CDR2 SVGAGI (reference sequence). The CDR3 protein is CASSLRQGMVSYEQYF. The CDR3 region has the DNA TGTGCCAGCAGTTTAAGACAGGGGATGGTATCCTACGAGCAGTACTTC.

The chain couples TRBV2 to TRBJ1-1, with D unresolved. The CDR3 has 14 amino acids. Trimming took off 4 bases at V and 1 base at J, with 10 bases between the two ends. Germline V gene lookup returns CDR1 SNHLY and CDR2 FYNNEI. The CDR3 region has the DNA TGTGCCAGCAGTGTATTCAGTAAGAACACTGAAGCTTTCTTT. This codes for CASSVFSKNTEAFF. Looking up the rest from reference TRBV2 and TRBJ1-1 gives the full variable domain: EPEVTQTPSHQVTQMGQEVILRCVPISNHLYFYWYRQILGQKVEFLVSFYNNEISEKSEIFDDQFSVERPDGSNFTLKIRSTKLEDSAMYFCASSVFSKNTEAFFGQGTRLTVV.

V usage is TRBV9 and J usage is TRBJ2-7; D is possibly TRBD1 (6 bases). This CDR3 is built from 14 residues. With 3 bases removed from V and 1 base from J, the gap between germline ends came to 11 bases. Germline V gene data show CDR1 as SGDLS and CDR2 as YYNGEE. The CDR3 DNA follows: TGTGCCAGCAGCGCAAGGGACACTTCCTACGAGCAGTACTTC. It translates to CASSARDTSYEQYF.